The T cell receptor (beta chain) described here comes from a study of spatial heterogeneity in lung cancer. Turning to the study itself: The average appearance count of each unique TCR and UMI combination in raw reads was more than 9.5.

TCRdb ran MiXCR on the 5' RACE reads and lists one entry per CDR3 protein. The sample comprises more than 50,000 distinct CDR3 sequences, less than 9% of which are singletons, and around 2.6% rests with the top ten. With 6 bases clipped from V and 4 bases from J, the junction kept 11 bases outside the gene matches. CDR3 length: 16 amino acids. CDR1 MNHEY and CDR2 SVGAGI come from the germline V gene. Sample time point: sample taken at primary tumor resection. Whole RNA, isolated from tumor, nontumor lung or frozen PBMC, was sequenced without prior sorting. At least ten counts were recorded for this clonotype.

The sample in question was PBMCs, obtained at surgery. The receptor comes from a female donor with early-stage non-small cell lung cancer. The chain links TRBV6-5 to TRBJ1-3, with TRBD1 identical over 8 bases. CDR3 sequence: CASRTDRGFAGNTIYF. The CDR3 DNA is TGTGCCAGCAGGACCGACAGGGGCTTTGCGGGAAACACCATATATTTT.